The present TCR beta chain was sequenced within a study of cytomegalovirus exposure and HLA in healthy donors. Study at large: Drawn from HLA-typed donors, 80 million to 95 million unique TCRs were held in an early data release. Study-level findings and limits: TCR beta chains numbering some 150 were designated cytomegalovirus-associated.

In regard to this clone: Its antigen is unidentified.

Researchers ran the PCR with 60 Vbeta and 13 Jbeta primers. Authors' processing steps: Tens of millions of unique TCR beta chains, roughly 12 million shared, were counted in a later analysis. Using immunoSEQ multiplex PCR, the repertoire was profiled, and TCRdb retains in-frame clones only, with some absent. V and J calls and clone size come straight from that table; D and trimming were deduced from the DNA. The sample records 90,000 to 140,000 clones, nearly 85% being singletons. Per germline, CDR1 SGDLS and CDR2 YYNGEE. Trimming at V came to 3 bases and at J to 0 bases, leaving 4 bases not matched to a gene. The CDR3 has 15 amino acids.

This TCR was sampled from a young man in good health and CMV-seronegative. V usage is TRBV9 and J usage is TRBJ1-1, with 8 bases identical to TRBD1. Sample: PBMCs. This chain's CDR3 is CASSDRRGLNTEAFF. The CDR3 nucleotides are TGTGCCAGCAGCGATCGCAGGGGGCTGAACACTGAAGCTTTCTTT.